A single sample gave rise to the 2 T cell receptor beta chains below, sequenced in a study of shared clonotypes between healthy human individuals. Data came from immunoSEQ multiplex PCR; TCRdb stores just in-frame clones and leaves some out. The table has about 2.3 million clones, just over 90% seen once; the top ten hold about 0.37%. The sample taken for sequencing was naive CD4+ T cells from PBMCs. Subset: CD45RA+ positively selected. The receptors here all came from a man aged 18 to 35 in good health. Some clones in this sample may be carry-over from other donors' samples.

The CDR3 loop is CAWSKSRVTEAFF. The CDR3 nucleotides read TGTGCCTGGAGTAAATCCAGGGTCACTGAAGCTTTCTTT. V is TRBV30 and J is TRBJ1-1; D perhaps matches TRBD1 (5 bases). Germline CDR1 is GTSNPN and CDR2 is SVGIG (reference sequence). The CDR3 length is 13 residues. Between the trimmed V and J ends, which lost 2 bases and 4 bases, there was a span of 11 bases. Supplemented by reference TRBV30 and TRBJ1-1, the full variable domain reads SQTIHQWPATLVQPVGSPLSLECTVEGTSNPNLYWYRQAAGRGLQLLFYSVGIGQISSEVPQNLSASRPQDRQFILSSKKLLLSDSGFYLCAWSKSRVTEAFFGQGTRLTVV.

This chain uses TRBV11-3 with TRBJ1-1; D is perhaps TRBD1 (5 bases). The CDR3 is 15 residues long. Germline V lookup: CDR1 SGHNT, CDR2 YENEEA. Deletions cut 1 base from V and 3 bases from J, with 12 bases between. CDR3 DNA sequence: TGTGCCAGCAGCTTAGGATCAGGGAGGGACACTGAAGCTTTCTTT. It codes for CASSLGSGRDTEAFF.